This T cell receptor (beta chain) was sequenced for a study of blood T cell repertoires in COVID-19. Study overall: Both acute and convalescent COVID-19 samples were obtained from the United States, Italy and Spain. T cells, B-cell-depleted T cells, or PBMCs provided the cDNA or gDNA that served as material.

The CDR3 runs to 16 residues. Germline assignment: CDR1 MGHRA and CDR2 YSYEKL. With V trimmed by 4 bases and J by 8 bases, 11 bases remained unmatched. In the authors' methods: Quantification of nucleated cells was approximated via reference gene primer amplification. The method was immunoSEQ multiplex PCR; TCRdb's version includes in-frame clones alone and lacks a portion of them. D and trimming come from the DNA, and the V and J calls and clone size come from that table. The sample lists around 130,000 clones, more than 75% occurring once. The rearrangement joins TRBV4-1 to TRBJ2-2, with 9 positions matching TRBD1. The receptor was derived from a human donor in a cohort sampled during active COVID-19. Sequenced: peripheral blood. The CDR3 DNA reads TGCGCCAGCAGCCTACAGGGGGCAGGACGGTCAGGGGAGCTGTTTTTT. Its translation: CASSLQGAGRSGELFF.